The entry below gives a single T cell receptor (beta chain) sequence along with its context. Its antigen has not been determined. The input lacks base qualities; no much larger clone sits a single base away. The sample comes from a study of blood T cell repertoires in COVID-19 (dated by TCRdb to 2018 to 2021). Describing the broader study: The collaborator samples originated in the United States, Italy and Spain and spanned the acute and convalescent phases of COVID-19. The material from the prospective study consisted of cDNA or gDNA derived from T cells, B-cell-depleted T cells, or PBMCs. The dataset comprised deeply sampled blood TCRbeta repertoires from subjects exposed to, actively infected with, or recovered from COVID-19. The repertoires were released in a freely available public database intended as a resource for research on the immune response to SARS-CoV-2. The samples were drawn from two sources: the first 160 participants of the ongoing ImmuneRACE study, and approximately 1,300 subjects contributed by 6 global collaborators. The sample metadata nearly always contained a de-identified subject ID, COVID-19 status, age in years and sex. HLA class I and class II types, where available, came from metadata supplied by the sample provider rather than from assay-based typing. The investigation overall reported the following: The quantity of clinical and demographic metadata differed by source and by participant and was supplied without curation.

The immunoSEQ Assay, a bias-controlled multiplex PCR, was used to amplify TCRbeta CDR3 regions from genomic DNA. On the authors' methods: Within the assay, amplification of reference gene primers was used to estimate how many nucleated cells each sample contained. To quantify the absolute abundance of each unique TCRbeta CDR3 rearrangement, sequence reads were collapsed and filtered. Productive Simpson clonality was computed per sample as the square root of Simpson's diversity index over productive rearrangements. Imported from immuneACCESS, the table was reduced by TCRdb to in-frame sequences with V and J called. These copies leave out some clones; in studies compared against another copy, an unresolved V gene accounts for under half, and the cause of the remainder is not known. That table furnishes V, J and clone size, whereas the DNA furnished D and trimming. The sample table contains approximately 350,000 clones; only one count was recorded for about 90% of them. The leading ten clones occupy about 6% of the sample.

In Seattle, one collaborating source enrolled patients while the infection was active and tracked those patients longitudinally over the course of disease. Whole blood was collected in K2EDTA tubes by collaborating institutions according to the institutions' own protocols. For TCRbeta analysis, collaborators shipped samples as frozen whole blood, isolated PBMCs, or DNA extracted from either of those sample types. CDR1 and CDR2 are read off the germline V gene as MNHNS and SASEGT. The cysteine opens and the phenylalanine closes a CDR3 of 16 amino acids. Only the CDR3 region is kept as DNA, spanning 48 bases read in frame from base 1. Trimming removed 4 bases from V and 2 bases from J, leaving 18 bases between the germline ends.

This TCR was sampled from a woman in her fifties or sixties with COVID-19, enrolled during active disease. Sequencing used peripheral blood. The rearrangement combines TRBV6-1 with TRBJ2-7, with TRBD1 tentatively as D gene (7 bases match). The CDR3 protein sequence reads: CASSARTGGSPYEQYF. DNA sequence: TGTGCCAGCAGTGCTCGGACAGGAGGGAGTCCCTACGAGCAGTACTTC.